This T cell receptor (beta chain) was observed in a study of shared clonotypes between healthy human individuals. The study, taken as a whole, reports: Naive subsets generally had larger estimated richness than memory subsets. Clonotypes that were shared across a handful of donors made up approximately 5% of naive CD4 clonotypes.

Those who donated were healthy HIV-negative adults, with no recent acute infections or vaccinations reported. The repertoire was sequenced with immunoSEQ multiplex PCR; TCRdb's copy has only in-frame clones and lacks some. The data show a few million clones, 95% seen once. As to this clone: The antigen remains unidentified.

The receptor was isolated from a young man in good health. The sequenced material came from naive CD4+ T cells sorted from blood. Subset denoted: CD45RA+ positively selected.

Written as DNA, the CDR3 is TGTGCCAGTAGTATGGGCAGGGGCAACGAGCAGTACTTC. Amino acids: CASSMGRGNEQYF. The chain links TRBV19 to TRBJ2-7; possible D gene TRBD1, 6 bases. Germline assignment: CDR1 LNHDA and CDR2 SQIVND (reference sequence). Trimming cost V 3 bases and J 5 bases, with 11 bases left between them. The CDR3 extends over 13 amino acids.